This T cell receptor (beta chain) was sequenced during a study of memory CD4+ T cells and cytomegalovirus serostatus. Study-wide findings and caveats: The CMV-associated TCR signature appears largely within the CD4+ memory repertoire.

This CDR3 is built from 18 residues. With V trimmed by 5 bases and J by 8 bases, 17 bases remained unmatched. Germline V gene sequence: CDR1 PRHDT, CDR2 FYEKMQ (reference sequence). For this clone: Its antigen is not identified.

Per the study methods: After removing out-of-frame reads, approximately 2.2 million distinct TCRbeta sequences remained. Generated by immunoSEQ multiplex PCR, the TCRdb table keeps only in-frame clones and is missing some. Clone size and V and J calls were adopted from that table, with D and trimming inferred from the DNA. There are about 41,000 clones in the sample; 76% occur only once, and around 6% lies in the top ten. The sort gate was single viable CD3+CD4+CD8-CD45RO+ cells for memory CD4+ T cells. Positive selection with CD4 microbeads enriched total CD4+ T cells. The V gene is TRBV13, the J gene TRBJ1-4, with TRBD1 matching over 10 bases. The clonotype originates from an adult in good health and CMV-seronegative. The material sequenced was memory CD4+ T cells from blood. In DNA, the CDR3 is TGTGCCAGCAGCATCAGAAACCGGGACAGGGGAGAAAGCGAAAAACTGTTTTTT. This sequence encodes CASSIRNRDRGESEKLFF.